The 19 T cell receptor beta chains below come from one sample, sequenced in a study of blood T cell repertoires in COVID-19. Generated by immunoSEQ multiplex PCR, the TCRdb table keeps only in-frame clones and is missing some. In the table there are about 140,000 clones, roughly 89% of which are singletons. The sequenced material came from PBMCs or T cells enriched from blood (not recorded which). The source of these receptors is a middle-aged man who had recovered from COVID-19.

This clone is a singleton in its sample. J is TRBJ2-1 and V is TRBV6-5, with D possibly being TRBD1 (7 bases). The CDR3 loop spans 15 amino acids. CDR1 and CDR2 from the germline V gene are MNHEY and SVGAGI. The V gene lost 7 bases and the J gene lost 1 base, with 14 bases spanning the gap. The CDR3 sequence: CASNLQGRSYNEQFF. The CDR3, as DNA: TGTGCCAGCAACCTACAGGGGAGGTCCTACAATGAGCAGTTCTTC.

The rearrangement links TRBV2 to TRBJ2-2; D is possibly TRBD2 (5 bases). Germline V gene sequence: CDR1 SNHLY, CDR2 FYNNEI. The CDR3 totals 14 residues. Trimming removed 8 bases from V and 4 bases from J, with 14 bases in between. This CDR3 is CASWGTSGTGELFF. Here the CDR3 DNA reads TGTGCCAGCTGGGGAACTAGTGGCACCGGGGAGCTGTTTTTT.

This sequence joins TRBV28 and TRBJ2-1; D perhaps matches TRBD2 (7 bases). This CDR3 contains 16 residues. Germline V CDR1 and CDR2: MDHEN, SYDVKM. The ends were cut back, 6 bases at V and 0 bases at J, with 15 bases in the middle. CDR3 in amino acids: CASSAGGGGSYNEQFF. Here the CDR3 DNA reads TGTGCCAGCAGCGCTGGAGGGGGGGGCTCCTACAATGAGCAGTTCTTC.

This chain uses TRBV7-9 with TRBJ1-1; 7 positions agree with TRBD1. The CDR3 runs to 14 residues. V trimming: 1 base; J trimming: 5 bases; junction bases outside the gene matches: 4. CDR1 and CDR2 (germline): SEHNR, FQNEAQ (reference sequence). CDR3 residues: CASSLEGAETEAFF. For the CDR3, the DNA is TGTGCCAGCAGCTTAGAGGGGGCAGAGACTGAAGCTTTCTTT.

This rearrangement joins TRBV30 to TRBJ1-2; possible D gene TRBD1, 6 bases. The CDR3 contains 13 residues. In germline, CDR1 is GTSNPN, CDR2 SVGIG (reference sequence). The V end was cut by 2 bases, the J end by 6 bases, with 13 bases between. The CDR3 coding sequence is TGTGCCTGGAGTAGGGGCAGGGGTGATGGCTACACCTTC. Residues: CAWSRGRGDGYTF.

This chain links TRBV5-1 with TRBJ2-3; possible D gene TRBD2, 6 bases. CDR3 length: 15 residues. V lost 4 bases and J lost 6, with 18 bases in between. Germline CDR1 is SGHRS and CDR2 is YFSETQ. CDR3 coding DNA: TGCGCCAGCAGCACAATAGCGTCAGGAGGGGATACGCAGTATTTT. As protein: CASSTIASGGDTQYF.

This clone was counted between two and nine times. The CDR3 spells CASSLEGPRLLPAAKNIQYF. The CDR3 DNA sequence: TGTGCCAGCAGCTTAGAGGGGCCGAGACTTCTTCCAGCAGCCAAAAACATTCAGTACTTC. The rearrangement joins TRBV11-2 to TRBJ2-4; perhaps TRBD1 as D (5 bases). Between the trimmed V and J ends, which lost 0 bases and 0 bases, there was a span of 21 bases. The CDR3 is made up of 20 amino acids. CDR1 is SGHAT, CDR2 FQNNGV, per germline. The full variable domain, with the rest looked up from reference TRBV11-2 and TRBJ2-4, is EAGVAQSPRYKIIEKRQSVAFWCNPISGHATLYWYQQILGQGPKLLIQFQNNGVVDDSQLPKDRFSAERLKGVDSTLKIQPAKLEDSAVYLCASSLEGPRLLPAAKNIQYFGAGTRLSVL.

This clone was detected once. The genes are TRBV5-1 and TRBJ2-5, with 10 bases matching TRBD2. CDR3 length: 19 amino acids. Per germline, CDR1 SGHRS and CDR2 YFSETQ. Trimming at V came to 4 bases and at J to 5 bases, leaving 20 bases not matched to a gene. In nucleotides, the CDR3 is TGCGCCAGCAGCCCTCAAGGGTGGGCTAGCGGGGGCCGGAGGGAGACCCAGTACTTC. Amino acids: CASSPQGWASGGRRETQYF.

V usage is TRBV7-2 and J usage is TRBJ2-3; 8 nucleotides match TRBD2. This CDR3 is built from 16 residues. The V segment lost 1 base and the J segment 5 bases; nucleotides outside the gene matches: 8. Germline lookup yields CDR1 SGHTA and CDR2 FQGNSA. CDR3 coding DNA: TGTGCCAGCAGCTTAGTCTGGTCGGGAGGGGGAGATACGCAGTATTTT. Its protein is CASSLVWSGGGDTQYF.

This clone was picked up one time. The chain carries TRBV7-6 and TRBJ1-1, with 7 nucleotides matching TRBD1. CDR1 SGHVS and CDR2 FNYEAQ come from the germline V gene. The CDR3 extends over 14 amino acids. With V trimmed by 4 bases and J by 5 bases, 7 bases remained unmatched. The CDR3, as DNA: TGTGCCAGCAGCTCGCGACAGGGAGGTACTGAAGCTTTCTTT. Translating it yields CASSSRQGGTEAFF.

V and J are TRBV7-2 and TRBJ2-7, with 12 bases aligning to TRBD2. The CDR3 runs 18 residues. The V segment lost 3 bases and the J segment 0 bases; nucleotides outside the gene matches: 9. The germline V gene encodes CDR1 SGHTA and CDR2 FQGNSA. The CDR3 reads CASSFPSGRAGVSYEQYF. CDR3 DNA sequence: TGTGCCAGCAGCTTCCCTAGCGGGAGGGCCGGGGTCTCCTACGAGCAGTACTTC.

This clone was observed a single time. The V call is TRBV6-6, the J call TRBJ1-2; D is unclear. With 7 bases removed from V and 3 bases from J, the gap between germline ends came to 9 bases. CDR1 and CDR2 from the germline V gene are MNHNY and SVGAGI (reference sequence). The CDR3 covers 12 residues. The CDR3 DNA sequence: TGTGCCAGCACGTGGTCGGACTATGGCTACACCTTC. It codes for CASTWSDYGYTF.

This chain connects TRBV7-2 to TRBJ2-1; 15 bases match TRBD2. After removal of 5 bases from V and 4 bases from J, the junction contained 9 bases not matched to a gene. The CDR3 runs to 18 residues. Germline CDR1 is SGHTA and CDR2 is FQGNSA. The CDR3 protein is CASSQTGTSGGYYNEQFF. For the CDR3, the DNA is TGTGCCAGCAGCCAAACCGGGACTAGCGGGGGGTATTACAATGAGCAGTTCTTC.

The chain couples TRBV6-5 to TRBJ2-7; D is unclear. CDR3 size: 11 residues. The V and J ends lost 6 bases and 2 bases respectively, with 5 bases between them. Germline lookup yields CDR1 MNHEY and CDR2 SVGAGI. In nucleotides, the CDR3 is TGTGCCAGCAGACTTGCCTACGAGCAGTACGTC. This encodes CASRLAYEQYV.

The chain recombines TRBV18 with TRBJ1-5; D is uncertain. This CDR3 spans 14 amino acids. The V and J ends lost 3 bases and 1 base respectively, with 7 bases between them. Germline assignment: CDR1 KGHSH and CDR2 LQKENI. DNA of the CDR3: TGTGCCAGCTCACCCGCGTCCAGCAATCAGCCCCAGCATTTT. Translated: CASSPASSNQPQHF.

The chain has TRBV11-2 and TRBJ1-1; the D gene is possibly TRBD1 (6 bases). The V and J ends lost 5 bases and 5 bases respectively, with 9 bases between them. Per germline, CDR1 SGHAT and CDR2 FQNNGV. The CDR3 is 12 residues long. The CDR3 DNA is TGTGCCAGCAGCCCCAGGGGTACTGAAGCTTTCTTT. It codes for CASSPRGTEAFF.

This clone came up once. J is TRBJ1-1 and V is TRBV29-1; D is possibly TRBD1 (5 bases). Germline CDR1 and CDR2: SQVTM and ANQGSEA. V lost 6 bases and J lost 0, with 17 bases in between. This CDR3 comprises 15 residues. This CDR3 reads CSVAGGWGMNTEAFF. CDR3 nucleotide sequence: TGCAGCGTGGCGGGAGGGTGGGGCATGAACACTGAAGCTTTCTTT.

The J gene is TRBJ1-1, the V gene TRBV19; possible D gene TRBD1, 5 bases. V lost 6 bases and J 9 bases, leaving 14 bases between the germline ends. Germline values: CDR1 LNHDA, CDR2 SQIVND (reference sequence). The CDR3 loop spans 12 amino acids. CDR3 DNA: TGTGCCAGTAGGACAGACAGAGGTAAAGCTTTCTTT. Protein: CASRTDRGKAFF. Drawing the rest from reference TRBV19 and TRBJ1-1, the complete variable domain is DGGITQSPKYLFRKEGQNVTLSCEQNLNHDAMYWYRQDPGQGLRLIYYSQIVNDFQKGDIAEGYSVSREKKESFPLTVTSAQKNPTAFYLCASRTDRGKAFFGQGTRLTVV.

The chain combines TRBV5-1 with TRBJ1-5; maybe TRBD1 (6 bases). CDR1 and CDR2 (germline): SGHRS, YFSETQ. This CDR3 spans 13 amino acids. The V end was cut by 8 bases, the J end by 5 bases, with 14 bases between. CDR3 bases: TGCGCCAGTAAGAGGGACATAGATCAGCCCCAGCATTTT. It specifies CASKRDIDQPQHF.